One sample yielded the 26 T cell receptor beta chains listed below, sequenced in a study of cytomegalovirus exposure and HLA in healthy donors. The PCR was carried out with 60 Vbeta primers and 13 Jbeta primers. Clones were read by immunoSEQ multiplex PCR, and TCRdb kept only the in-frame ones, dropping some. The sample lists roughly 190,000 clones, around four fifths occurring once. Sequenced sample: PBMCs. The receptors here all came from a woman aged 40 to 50 in good health and CMV-seronegative.

The chain links TRBV6-1 to TRBJ2-1; TRBD1 agrees at 7 bases. Trimming at V came to 0 bases and at J to 8 bases, leaving 10 bases not matched to a gene. The CDR3 length is 16 residues. Germline CDR1 reads MNHNS; CDR2 reads SASEGT. The CDR3: CASSEALGRGWHEQFF. The CDR3 DNA reads as TGTGCCAGCAGTGAAGCATTGGGCAGGGGGTGGCATGAGCAGTTCTTC.

CDR3 in DNA: TGTGCCAGTAGTATTGGCAGGGTCTATGGCTACACCTTC. Translating it yields CASSIGRVYGYTF. The V call is TRBV19, the J call TRBJ1-2, with D possibly matching TRBD1 (5 bases). V was shortened by 3 bases and J by 4 bases, with 9 bases between the two germline ends. In germline, CDR1 is LNHDA, CDR2 SQIVND (reference sequence). The CDR3 has 13 amino acids.

The genes are TRBV5-1 and TRBJ2-3; 9 nucleotides match TRBD2. After removal of 3 bases from V and 5 bases from J, the junction contained 7 bases not matched to a gene. CDR1 and CDR2 from the germline V gene are SGHRS and YFSETQ. This CDR3 comprises 15 residues. The CDR3 sequence is CASSSGGLAGDTQYF. The CDR3 bases are TGCGCCAGCAGCTCCGGGGGACTAGCAGGAGATACGCAGTATTTT.

This chain connects TRBV5-1 to TRBJ1-2; 10 bases are shared with TRBD1. CDR3 length: 15 amino acids. V shed 4 bases, J shed 4 bases, and the junction held 7 bases outside the gene matches. Germline V gene data show CDR1 as SGHRS and CDR2 as YFSETQ. This chain's CDR3 is CASSPTTGGVYGYTF. The CDR3 bases are TGCGCCAGCAGCCCGACGACAGGGGGCGTCTATGGCTACACCTTC.

This sequence joins TRBV29-1 and TRBJ2-7; 7 nucleotides line up with TRBD1. The CDR3 has 13 amino acids. Germline V gene data show CDR1 as SQVTM and CDR2 as ANQGSEA. The V and J ends lost 7 bases and 5 bases, in that order; junction bases with no gene match: 11. The DNA for the CDR3 is TGCAGCGCCCTGGACAGGTTCGGCGACGAGCAGTACTTC. Translating it yields CSALDRFGDEQYF.

The CDR3 sequence: CASSIPGQSYNEQFF. CDR3 DNA sequence: TGTGCCAGCAGTATTCCGGGACAGTCGTACAATGAGCAGTTCTTC. This sequence joins TRBV28 and TRBJ2-1, with 7 bases lining up with TRBD1. V lost 5 bases to trimming and J lost 4 bases; unmatched junction nucleotides: 8. The CDR3 covers 15 residues. Germline values: CDR1 MDHEN, CDR2 SYDVKM.

This rearrangement joins TRBV19 to TRBJ2-3, with a tentative D call TRBD2 (6 bases). The germline CDR1 and CDR2 sequences are LNHDA and SQIVND (reference sequence). The CDR3 length is 14 residues. Trimming left V 3 bases short and J 6 bases short, with 13 bases between. The CDR3 DNA sequence: TGTGCCAGTAGTATGGGAGGTTTTGGTGATACGCAGTATTTT. Its protein is CASSMGGFGDTQYF.

V and J are TRBV11-3 and TRBJ1-2; possibly TRBD1 for D (5 bases). Germline loops: CDR1 SGHNT, CDR2 YENEEA. The CDR3 totals 13 residues. Trimming removed 6 bases at V and 2 bases at J, with 10 bases between. CDR3 bases: TGTGCCAGCAGTCCAGGGCGCAACTATGGCTACACCTTC. This codes for CASSPGRNYGYTF.

This sequence joins TRBV4-3 and TRBJ2-3; TRBD2 aligns across 8 bases. The germline gives CDR1 LGHNA, CDR2 YSLEER. V trimming: 1 base; J trimming: 5 bases; junction bases outside the gene matches: 11. This CDR3 has 17 residues. Here the CDR3 DNA reads TGCGCCAGCAGCCAAGTCGTGGCCAGCGGGAGATTAGATACGCAGTATTTT. This sequence encodes CASSQVVASGRLDTQYF.

About this clone itself: This same CDR3 is encoded by further DNA sequences in the sample. This chain joins TRBV29-1 and TRBJ1-5, with D possibly matching TRBD1 (5 bases). This CDR3 region has 12 residues. V was pared by 4 bases and J by 4 bases, with 8 bases between. Germline V CDR1 and CDR2: SQVTM, ANQGSEA. The CDR3 reads CSVGQGNQPQHF. The CDR3 DNA sequence: TGCAGCGTTGGGCAGGGAAATCAGCCCCAGCATTTT.

Worth noting for this clone: An end of the junction does not agree with germline; a read error may underlie this. The rearrangement joins TRBV7-2 to TRBJ2-5; 12 bases are shared with TRBD2. The germline V gene has CDR1 SGHTA and CDR2 FQGNSA. The CDR3 spans 16 residues. The CDR3 coding sequence is TGTGCCAGCAGTTTAGGATCTAGCGGGAGGGAGGAGACCCAGTACTTC. It is translated as CASSLGSSGREETQYF.

This clone appeared a single time. V usage is TRBV15 and J usage is TRBJ2-6, with 8 positions matching TRBD1. With 7 bases clipped from V and 0 bases from J, the junction kept 8 bases outside the gene matches. CDR3 length equals 17 residues. Germline V lookup: CDR1 LNHNV, CDR2 YYDKDF (reference sequence). The CDR3 reads CATTKDRAYSGANVLTF. The CDR3 coding sequence is TGTGCCACCACCAAGGACAGGGCCTACTCTGGGGCCAACGTCCTGACTTTC.

V and J are TRBV19 and TRBJ2-3; a possible D gene is TRBD2 (6 bases). The CDR3 extends over 16 amino acids. Germline V gives CDR1 LNHDA, CDR2 SQIVND (reference sequence). Trimming left V 5 bases short and J 2 bases short, with 17 bases between. The CDR3 nucleotides read TGTGCCAGTAGTCCCCTTTTGGCGGACTACACAGATACGCAGTATTTT. This gives the protein CASSPLLADYTDTQYF.

The chain uses TRBV10-3 and TRBJ2-1; 7 nucleotides agree with TRBD2. V was pared by 3 bases and J by 10 bases, with 12 bases of the junction left unmatched. The CDR3 length is 15 residues. The germline gives CDR1 ENHRY, CDR2 SYGVKD. The CDR3 DNA is TGTGCCATCAGTGATGGGACTACCGCTGCGTCCGAGCAGTTCTTC. Translated: CAISDGTTAASEQFF.

The chain carries TRBV14 and TRBJ2-3; 9 bases fit TRBD2. The V segment lost 1 base and the J segment 2 bases; nucleotides outside the gene matches: 4. The CDR3 is made up of 16 amino acids. Per germline, CDR1 SGHDN and CDR2 FVKESK. The CDR3 spells CASSQVAGAITDTQYF. CDR3 DNA: TGTGCCAGCAGCCAAGTAGCGGGGGCTATCACAGATACGCAGTATTTT.

This chain links TRBV23-1 with TRBJ1-2; D might be TRBD1 (6 bases). TRBV23-1 has ORF status, its function being uncertain. The CDR3 has 17 residues. Trimming left V 4 bases short and J 4 bases short, with 22 bases between. Written as DNA, the CDR3 is TGCGCCAGCAGTCCTCTCACAGGGTTTGGGGGGGGCTATGGCTACACCTTC. Translation: CASSPLTGFGGGYGYTF.

V gene TRBV7-8 combines with J gene TRBJ2-2; 7 nucleotides agree with TRBD1. The CDR3 sequence is 13 residues long. Germline assignment: CDR1 SGHVS and CDR2 FQNEAQ. V gave up 7 bases and J gave up 3 bases; unmatched junction bases: 2. The DNA of the CDR3 is TGTGCCAGCATGAGGGGGCACACCGGGGAGCTGTTTTTT. Its translation is CASMRGHTGELFF.

V and J are TRBV6-5 and TRBJ1-5, with D perhaps TRBD1 (6 bases). This CDR3 has 14 amino acids. The germline gives CDR1 MNHEY, CDR2 SVGAGI. Between the trimmed V and J ends, which lost 8 bases and 4 bases, there was a span of 15 bases. The CDR3 DNA sequence: TGTGCCAGCTCTGCATCCAGGGGAAATCAGCCCCAGCATTTT. This encodes CASSASRGNQPQHF.

V and J are TRBV6-6 and TRBJ2-3, with TRBD2 matching over 14 bases. This CDR3 region has 16 residues. The germline gives CDR1 MNHNY, CDR2 SVGAGI (reference sequence). V gave up 5 bases and J gave up 3 bases; unmatched junction bases: 4. The CDR3 DNA follows: TGTGCCAGCAGTACTTGGACTAGCGGGAGGACAGATACGCAGTATTTT. Amino acid sequence: CASSTWTSGRTDTQYF.

The rearrangement links TRBV19 to TRBJ2-7; TRBD2 agrees at 11 bases. Germline loops: CDR1 LNHDA, CDR2 SQIVND (reference sequence). J lost 2 bases, V lost 6 bases, and 15 bases had no gene match. CDR3 size: 18 residues. Written as DNA, the CDR3 is TGTGCCAGTAGCCCGCTAAGCCGAGGGACTAGCGGAACCTACGAGCAGTACTTC. The encoded protein is CASSPLSRGTSGTYEQYF. The complete variable domain, with remaining parts taken from reference TRBV19 and TRBJ2-7, reads DGGITQSPKYLFRKEGQNVTLSCEQNLNHDAMYWYRQDPGQGLRLIYYSQIVNDFQKGDIAEGYSVSREKKESFPLTVTSAQKNPTAFYLCASSPLSRGTSGTYEQYFGPGTRLTVT.

This clone was seen once. J is TRBJ2-5 and V is TRBV6-6, with a tentative D call TRBD1 (7 bases). CDR3 size: 14 residues. Germline V CDR1 and CDR2: MNHNY, SVGAGI (reference sequence). Deletions cut 0 bases from V and 7 bases from J, with 12 bases between. The CDR3 region has the DNA TGTGCCAGCAGTTACTCGGGGCAGGGGGGGACCCAGTACTTC. Translated, it gives CASSYSGQGGTQYF.

This chain connects TRBV5-3 to TRBJ2-1; D gene unclear. TRBV5-3 has ORF status, its function being uncertain. The CDR3 is 14 amino acids. V gave up 10 bases and J gave up 0 bases, with 14 bases separating them. The CDR3 DNA reads as TGTGCCCGAGAGGTCCTTTCCTCCTACAATGAGCAGTTCTTC. Translation: CAREVLSSYNEQFF.

The genes are TRBV7-2 and TRBJ2-3, with D tentatively TRBD2 (6 bases). The CDR3 runs 15 residues. The germline gives CDR1 SGHTA, CDR2 FQGNSA. V dropped 1 base and J dropped 5 bases, with 13 bases sitting between them. The CDR3 spells CASSLERTGGDTQYF. The CDR3 DNA reads as TGTGCCAGCAGCTTAGAGCGGACCGGGGGAGATACGCAGTATTTT.

The chain links TRBV9 to TRBJ1-2; 11 bases agree with TRBD1. Germline V gene lookup returns CDR1 SGDLS and CDR2 YYNGEE. The V segment lost 0 bases and the J segment 6 bases; nucleotides outside the gene matches: 4. The CDR3 length is 15 residues. CDR3 sequence reads: CASSVDWTGGDGYTF. The CDR3 DNA reads TGTGCCAGCAGCGTAGATTGGACAGGGGGCGATGGCTACACCTTC.

The gene calls are TRBV6-1 and TRBJ2-1, with TRBD1 identical over 7 bases. The CDR3 spans 13 residues. The germline gives CDR1 MNHNS, CDR2 SASEGT. With 5 bases clipped from V and 4 bases from J, the junction kept 2 bases outside the gene matches. The CDR3 nucleotides read TGTGCCAGCAGTACGGGACAGTACAATGAGCAGTTCTTC. Its protein product is CASSTGQYNEQFF.

The chain employs TRBV9 and TRBJ2-5, with D maybe TRBD1 (6 bases). Trimming pared 2 bases from V and 1 base from J, leaving 9 bases between. The CDR3 length is 14 residues. Looked up from germline, CDR1 is SGDLS and CDR2 is YYNGEE. In nucleotides, the CDR3 is TGTGCCAGCAGCGTTACAGGGCTCCAAGAGACCCAGTACTTC. It encodes CASSVTGLQETQYF.